This T cell receptor (beta chain) stems from a study of a mutant IDH1 vaccine in newly diagnosed glioma. Study-level background: Averaging roughly 40 years of age, treated patients were around 62% male and approximately 40% female. The earlier regimen, radiotherapy, temozolomide, or both, was most often both.

Trimming took off 3 bases at V and 11 bases at J, with 14 bases between the two ends. The CDR3 consists of 12 residues. From germline, CDR1 is SGDLS and CDR2 YYNGEE. The protocol was immunoSEQ multiplex PCR, while the TCRdb copy is restricted to in-frame clones and leaves out a portion. The profile shows 45,000 to 60,000 clones, over 60% of them singletons. Time point denoted: baseline, week 1 (first vaccination visit). Treatment noted: pre-vaccination baseline after standard-of-care therapy. Tumors from donors were new WHO grade 3 or 4 IDH1-mutant astrocytomas with ATRX loss. This rearrangement joins TRBV9 to TRBJ1-1; D is ambiguous. Here the sequenced sample was PBMCs, taken from a glioma patient treated with radiotherapy, temozolomide or both. The sequence derives from a middle-aged woman with glioma. The CDR3, as DNA: TGTGCCAGCAGCGACCCGCCCGAGGGCGCTTTCTTT. Encoded protein: CASSDPPEGAFF. Looking up the rest from reference TRBV9 and TRBJ1-1 gives the full variable domain: DSGVTQTPKHLITATGQRVTLRCSPRSGDLSVYWYQQSLDQGLQFLIQYYNGEERAKGNILERFSAQQFPDLHSELNLSSLELGDSALYFCASSDPPEGAFFGQGTRLTVV.